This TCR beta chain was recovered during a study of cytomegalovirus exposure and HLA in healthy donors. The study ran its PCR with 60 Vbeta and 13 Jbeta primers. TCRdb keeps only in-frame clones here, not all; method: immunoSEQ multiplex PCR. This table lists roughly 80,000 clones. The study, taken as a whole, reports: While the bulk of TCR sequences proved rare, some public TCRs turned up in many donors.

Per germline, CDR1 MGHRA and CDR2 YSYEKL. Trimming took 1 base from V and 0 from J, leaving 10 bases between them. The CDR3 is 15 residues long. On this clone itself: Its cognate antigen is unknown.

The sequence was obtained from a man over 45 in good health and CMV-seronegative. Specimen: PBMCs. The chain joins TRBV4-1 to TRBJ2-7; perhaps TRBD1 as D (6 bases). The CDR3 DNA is TGCGCCAGCAGCCAAGGTAGGGACACCTCCTACGAGCAGTACTTC. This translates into CASSQGRDTSYEQYF.